Listed below are T cell receptor beta chains from one sample, sequenced in a study of shared clonotypes between healthy human individuals. Clones were sequenced by immunoSEQ multiplex PCR, and TCRdb holds only the in-frame ones, with some missing. The table has 2,500,000 or so clones, more than 80% seen once; the top ten hold 0.13% to 0.15%. The sequencing input was naive CD4+ T cells sorted from blood. Receptors were obtained from a young man in good health. CDR3s include the opening cysteine and the closing phenylalanine or tryptophan. D genes are given only for firm matches. The size field is filled for only some rows; it gives once, few, many or a size class.

V gene: TRBV6-1
J gene: TRBJ1-5
clone size: few
D gene: TRBD1
CDR3 protein: CASSEGGQGHQPQHF
CDR3 DNA: TGTGCCAGCAGTGAAGGGGGACAGGGCCATCAGCCCCAGCATTTT

V gene: TRBV25-1
J gene: TRBJ2-1
clone size: -
D gene: TRBD1
CDR3 protein: CASNDRGSYNEQFF
CDR3 DNA: TGTGCCAGCAACGACAGGGGGTCCTACAATGAGCAGTTCTTC

V gene: TRBV5-6
J gene: TRBJ2-5
clone size: -
D gene: -
CDR3 protein: CASSLSRWETQYF
CDR3 DNA: TGTGCCAGCAGCCTATCTAGGTGGGAGACCCAGTACTTC

V gene: TRBV7-2
J gene: TRBJ1-4
clone size: -
D gene: TRBD1
CDR3 protein: CASSLAGGGFNEKLFF
CDR3 DNA: TGTGCCAGCAGCTTAGCAGGGGGCGGTTTTAATGAAAAACTGTTTTTT

V gene: TRBV28
J gene: TRBJ2-3
clone size: -
D gene: -
CDR3 protein: CASSTGTMNLDTQYF
CDR3 DNA: TGTGCCAGCAGCACCGGGACAATGAATCTAGATACGCAGTATTTT

V gene: TRBV6-6
J gene: TRBJ1-5
clone size: -
D gene: -
CDR3 protein: CASRAKIGQPQHF
CDR3 DNA: TGTGCCAGCAGGGCAAAAATTGGTCAGCCCCAGCATTTT

V gene: TRBV19
J gene: TRBJ1-1
clone size: -
D gene: TRBD1
CDR3 protein: CASSTGQGLHFNTEAFF
CDR3 DNA: TGTGCCAGTAGTACAGGACAGGGCCTCCACTTCAACACTGAAGCTTTCTTT

V gene: TRBV19
J gene: TRBJ2-3
clone size: -
D gene: -
CDR3 protein: CASSELTPTGSQYF
CDR3 DNA: TGTGCCAGTAGTGAATTAACCCCTACAGGGTCGCAGTATTTT

V gene: TRBV2
J gene: TRBJ1-6
clone size: -
D gene: -
CDR3 protein: CASKIGGNLHDSPLHF
CDR3 DNA: TGTGCCAGCAAAATTGGGGGTAACCTCCACGATTCACCCCTCCACTTT

V gene: TRBV5-4
J gene: TRBJ1-6
clone size: -
D gene: -
CDR3 protein: CASSLGQTTLYSPLHF
CDR3 DNA: TGTGCCAGCAGCTTGGGACAGACAACTCTTTATTCACCCCTCCACTTT

V gene: TRBV6-1
J gene: TRBJ2-7
clone size: once
D gene: -
CDR3 protein: CASSDYPISPGYEQYF
CDR3 DNA: TGTGCCAGCAGTGACTACCCTATTTCTCCGGGCTACGAGCAGTACTTC

V gene: TRBV18
J gene: TRBJ2-7
clone size: -
D gene: -
CDR3 protein: CASSPPALSGAVKYEQYF
CDR3 DNA: TGTGCCAGCTCACCACCGGCCCTCTCCGGGGCCGTAAAATACGAGCAGTACTTC

V gene: TRBV7-8
J gene: TRBJ2-7
clone size: -
D gene: TRBD2
CDR3 protein: CASSPGAFSGSYEQYF
CDR3 DNA: TGTGCCAGCAGCCCCGGTGCCTTTAGCGGGAGCTACGAGCAGTACTTC

V gene: TRBV25-1
J gene: TRBJ2-7
clone size: -
D gene: -
CDR3 protein: CASSEQGAPPYEQYF
CDR3 DNA: TGTGCCAGCAGTGAACAGGGAGCCCCCCCCTACGAGCAGTACTTC

V gene: TRBV30
J gene: TRBJ1-1
clone size: -
D gene: -
CDR3 protein: CAWNRGLIEAFF
CDR3 DNA: TGTGCCTGGAACAGAGGTTTAATTGAAGCTTTCTTT

V gene: TRBV6-6
J gene: TRBJ2-7
clone size: -
D gene: TRBD2
CDR3 protein: CASTLAGTYEQYF
CDR3 DNA: TGTGCCAGCACCCTAGCGGGTACCTACGAGCAGTACTTC